This T cell receptor beta chain was found in a study of breast tumors, draining lymph nodes, adjacent tissues. General study findings and limits: Luminal-like breast cancer showed significantly greater tumor-nontumor repertoire similarity than basal-like breast cancer did. Findings are consistent with lymph node origin and intratumoral expansion of most tumor T cells. The lymph node origin of tumor T cells was framed as consistent with a hypothesis, not demonstrated. Tumor repertoires ranked between lymph nodes and nontumor tissue in diversity, with V and J gene preferences.

MiXCR was run by TCRdb on the multiplex PCR reads, yielding one entry per CDR3 protein. The profile shows some 17,000 distinct CDR3 sequences, roughly 45% of them singletons. On this clonotype: What it binds is not known.

Sequenced material: tumor-adjacent breast tissue. This TCR was sampled from a female donor with breast cancer. Some clones in this sample may be carry-over from other donors' samples.

CDR3: CASSSGASGEETQYF. The CDR3 DNA is TGTGCCAGCAGCTCAGGAGCCTCGGGCGAAGAGACCCAGTACTTC. J is TRBJ2-5 and V is TRBV7-9; D unresolved. Trimming left V 4 bases short and J 3 bases short, with 15 bases between. This CDR3 has 15 residues. Germline V CDR1 and CDR2: SEHNR, FQNEAQ (reference sequence).